What follows are 21 T cell receptor beta chains derived from one specimen sequenced in a study of cytomegalovirus exposure and HLA in healthy donors. PCR employed 60 Vbeta and 13 Jbeta primers. Libraries were prepared by immunoSEQ multiplex PCR; TCRdb keeps only in-frame clonotypes and omits some of them. This table holds more than 65,000 clones, over 70% found once. The sequenced sample consisted of PBMCs. The source of these receptors is a man aged 35-49 years in good health and CMV-seronegative.

The chain carries TRBV6-6 and TRBJ2-3, with 10 bases identical to TRBD2. This CDR3 is 15 amino acids long. Germline CDR1 reads MNHNY; CDR2 reads SVGAGI (reference sequence). Germline trimming cut 2 bases from V and 3 bases from J; bases unmatched to any gene: 2. The CDR3 DNA follows: TGTGCCAGCAGTTACGCTAGCGGGGGAACAGATACGCAGTATTTT. It encodes CASSYASGGTDTQYF.

The gene calls are TRBV9 and TRBJ2-3; 9 nucleotides agree with TRBD1. The CDR3 sequence is 16 residues long. Germline-derived CDR1 and CDR2 are SGDLS and YYNGEE. After removal of 3 bases from V and 5 bases from J, the junction contained 10 bases not matched to a gene. CDR3 in amino acids: CASSAGQGSARDTQYF. CDR3 nucleotide sequence: TGTGCCAGCAGCGCGGGACAGGGTTCCGCCAGAGATACGCAGTATTTT.

CDR3 protein: CASSLAGTGLSYEQYF. In DNA, the CDR3 is TGTGCCAGCAGCTTAGCCGGGACAGGTCTCTCCTACGAGCAGTACTTC. The chain combines TRBV7-9 with TRBJ2-7, with 8 bases identical to TRBD1. Germline V gives CDR1 SEHNR, CDR2 FQNEAQ (reference sequence). V dropped 0 bases and J dropped 0; count of bases not matched to a gene: 4. The CDR3 is 16 residues long. Together with reference TRBV7-9 and TRBJ2-7, the CDR3 gives the full variable domain: DTGVSQNPRHKITKRGQNVTFRCDPISEHNRLYWYRQTLGQGPEFLTYFQNEAQLEKSRLLSDRFSAERPKGSFSTLEIQRTEQGDSAMYLCASSLAGTGLSYEQYFGPGTRLTVT.

Only one count was recorded for this clone. V gene TRBV29-1 combines with J gene TRBJ2-5, with D maybe TRBD1 (6 bases). Trimming took off 4 bases at V and 2 bases at J, with 8 bases between the two ends. CDR1 and CDR2 from the germline V gene are SQVTM and ANQGSEA. The CDR3 has 12 residues. CDR3 nucleotide sequence: TGCAGCGTTGTGGGGACACAAGAGACCCAGTACTTC. Protein: CSVVGTQETQYF.

The gene calls are TRBV19 and TRBJ1-5; D ambiguous. CDR1 is LNHDA, CDR2 SQIVND, per germline (reference sequence). The CDR3 is 15 residues long. Between the trimmed V and J ends, which lost 2 bases and 4 bases, there was a span of 12 bases. The CDR3 DNA reads TGTGCCAGTAGTATATTCGGGAAAACAAATCAGCCCCAGCATTTT. It specifies CASSIFGKTNQPQHF.

The chain has TRBV4-1 and TRBJ1-1; weak D call: TRBD1 (6 bases). The CDR3 sequence is 16 residues long. The germline V gene encodes CDR1 MGHRA and CDR2 YSYEKL. The ends were cut back, 3 bases at V and 4 bases at J, with 18 bases in the middle. CDR3 loop: CASSQTGQIRVTEAFF. CDR3 coding DNA: TGCGCCAGCAGCCAGACGGGACAAATTCGGGTCACTGAAGCTTTCTTT.

This clone has just a few counts. The chain has TRBV7-6 and TRBJ2-3, with D unresolved. Germline CDR1 and CDR2: SGHVS and FNYEAQ. V was clipped by 0 bases and J by 0 bases, with 4 bases between them. The CDR3 sequence is 14 residues long. The CDR3 DNA reads TGTGCCAGCAGCTTAGCCTCGAGCACAGATACGCAGTATTTT. Its translation is CASSLASSTDTQYF.

This clone has more than one count but fewer than ten. The chain is built from TRBV5-6 and TRBJ1-5; the match to TRBD1 covers 8 bases. Trimming removed 4 bases from V and 2 bases from J; junction bases left unmatched: 5. The CDR3 is 15 amino acids. Germline V CDR1 and CDR2: SGHDT, YYEEEE. The CDR3 sequence: CASSRTGYGNQPQHF. The CDR3 DNA reads as TGTGCCAGCAGCAGGACAGGGTACGGCAATCAGCCCCAGCATTTT. The whole variable domain, remainder taken from reference TRBV5-6 and TRBJ1-5, is DAGVTQSPTHLIKTRGQQVTLRCSPKSGHDTVSWYQQALGQGPQFIFQYYEEEERQRGNFPDRFSGHQFPNYSSELNVNALLLGDSALYLCASSRTGYGNQPQHFGDGTRLSIL.

This chain's CDR3 is CASSQKRRLDTDTQYF. CDR3 bases: TGCGCCAGCAGCCAAAAAAGACGGCTAGACACAGATACGCAGTATTTT. This chain connects TRBV4-1 to TRBJ2-3; D is uncertain. V was shortened by 2 bases and J by 2 bases, with 14 bases between the two germline ends. The V gene's germline CDR1 is MGHRA and CDR2 YSYEKL. The CDR3 consists of 16 residues.

J is TRBJ2-7 and V is TRBV4-1; D uncertain. Germline values: CDR1 MGHRA, CDR2 YSYEKL. This CDR3 has 14 amino acids. V shed 0 bases and J shed 8 bases, with 14 bases lying between them. As DNA, the CDR3 is TGCGCCAGCAGCCAAGATGGTGACCGACTCAAGCAGTACTTC. Protein: CASSQDGDRLKQYF.

V and J are TRBV4-1 and TRBJ1-5; D is undetermined. V was shortened by 1 base and J by 2 bases, with 12 bases between the two germline ends. In germline, CDR1 is MGHRA, CDR2 YSYEKL. This CDR3 comprises 16 residues. This chain's CDR3 is CASSQGRLLGNQPQHF. The CDR3 nucleotides read TGCGCCAGCAGCCAAGGTCGCCTCCTAGGCAATCAGCCCCAGCATTTT.

The chain uses TRBV7-8 and TRBJ2-2; TRBD2 aligns across 11 bases. Trimming removed 0 bases from V and 0 bases from J; junction bases left unmatched: 6. The CDR3 length is 19 residues. CDR1 and CDR2 from the germline V gene are SGHVS and FQNEAQ. The CDR3 nucleotides read TGTGCCAGCAGCTTAGCAGCTAGCGGGGGGTCCCCGAACACCGGGGAGCTGTTTTTT. It is translated as CASSLAASGGSPNTGELFF.

This chain links TRBV7-2 with TRBJ2-1; D possibly corresponds to TRBD2 (6 bases). Germline V gene sequence: CDR1 SGHTA, CDR2 FQGNSA. Trimming cost V 5 bases and J 4 bases, with 18 bases left between them. The CDR3 has 16 residues. CDR3 residues: CASSAEPGVQYNEQFF. The DNA of the CDR3 is TGTGCCAGCAGCGCCGAGCCGGGGGTCCAATACAATGAGCAGTTCTTC.

The V call is TRBV6-1, the J call TRBJ2-3, with 9 bases matching TRBD2. Per the germline V gene, CDR1 is MNHNS and CDR2 is SASEGT. This CDR3 is 16 amino acids long. The V gene end was trimmed by 1 base and the J gene end by 3 bases; junction bases not matched to a gene: 5. The CDR3: CASSEGLAGTTDTQYF. As DNA, the CDR3 is TGTGCCAGCAGTGAAGGCCTAGCGGGGACAACAGATACGCAGTATTTT.

This clone showed up just once. The chain uses TRBV5-8 and TRBJ2-6, with 10 bases aligning to TRBD1. Germline CDR1 reads SGHTS; CDR2 reads YDEGEE. The V segment lost 4 bases and the J segment 2 bases; nucleotides outside the gene matches: 3. This CDR3 region has 16 residues. The CDR3 bases are TGTGCCAGCAGCCGGGACAGGGGAGCTGGGGCCAACGTCCTGACTTTC. It encodes CASSRDRGAGANVLTF.

This clone appeared a few times. The gene calls are TRBV5-6 and TRBJ2-3; no clear D gene. Germline V lookup: CDR1 SGHDT, CDR2 YYEEEE. Between the trimmed V and J ends, which lost 4 bases and 0 bases, there was a span of 12 bases. There are 15 residues in the CDR3. The CDR3 is CASSPRGPSTDTQYF. For the CDR3, the DNA is TGTGCCAGCAGCCCCCGAGGTCCTAGCACAGATACGCAGTATTTT.

This rearrangement joins TRBV28 to TRBJ2-1, with 9 nucleotides matching TRBD1. The V gene end was trimmed by 7 bases and the J gene end by 8 bases; junction bases not matched to a gene: 15. The CDR3 is made up of 16 amino acids. Germline V gene lookup returns CDR1 MDHEN and CDR2 SYDVKM. CDR3 in amino acids: CASNAPGTGHLDEQFF. CDR3 nucleotides: TGTGCCAGCAACGCGCCAGGGACAGGGCATTTGGATGAGCAGTTCTTC.

The table lists this clone with a few counts. The V gene is TRBV25-1, the J gene TRBJ2-1; 8 bases line up with TRBD1. CDR3 size: 16 residues. Germline-derived CDR1 and CDR2 are MGHDK and SYGVNS. V dropped 3 bases and J dropped 4; count of bases not matched to a gene: 8. Written as DNA, the CDR3 is TGTGCCAGCAGTGATTTCATACAGGGGGTGTACAATGAGCAGTTCTTC. It specifies CASSDFIQGVYNEQFF.

In its sample, this clone was seen a few times. This chain connects TRBV4-3 to TRBJ2-5; possible D gene TRBD2, 5 bases. V was pared by 0 bases and J by 5 bases, with 10 bases between. CDR3 length: 14 amino acids. The germline gives CDR1 LGHNA, CDR2 YSLEER. In DNA, the CDR3 is TGCGCCAGCAGCCAAGACGGGATCGGGGAGACCCAGTACTTC. Residues: CASSQDGIGETQYF.

The rearrangement links TRBV15 to TRBJ1-1; 7 bases agree with TRBD1. V trimming: 11 bases; J trimming: 0 bases; junction bases outside the gene matches: 9. The CDR3 is 14 amino acids. Germline assignment: CDR1 LNHNV and CDR2 YYDKDF (reference sequence). The CDR3 sequence is CAVRDSPMNTEAFF. CDR3 nucleotide sequence: TGTGCCGTCCGGGACAGCCCCATGAACACTGAAGCTTTCTTT.

The genes are TRBV7-2 and TRBJ2-5, with 10 bases identical to TRBD2. The V segment lost 4 bases and the J segment 1 base; nucleotides outside the gene matches: 3. Per germline, CDR1 SGHTA and CDR2 FQGNSA. This CDR3 has 15 amino acids. DNA for the CDR3: TGTGCCAGCAGCTCAACTAGCGGGGTCCAAGAGACCCAGTACTTC. Its translation is CASSSTSGVQETQYF. The full variable domain, with the rest looked up from reference TRBV7-2 and TRBJ2-5, is GAGVSQSPSNKVTEKGKDVELRCDPISGHTALYWYRQSLGQGLEFLIYFQGNSAPDKSGLPSDRFSAERTGGSVSTLTIQRTQQEDSAVYLCASSSTSGVQETQYFGPGTRLLVL.